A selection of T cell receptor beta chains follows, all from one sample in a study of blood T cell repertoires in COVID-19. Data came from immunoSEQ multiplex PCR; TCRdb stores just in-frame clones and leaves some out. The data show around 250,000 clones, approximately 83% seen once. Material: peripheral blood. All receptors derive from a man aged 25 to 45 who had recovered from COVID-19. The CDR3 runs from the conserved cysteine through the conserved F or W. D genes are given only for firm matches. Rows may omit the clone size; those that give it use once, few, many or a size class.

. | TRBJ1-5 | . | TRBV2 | CASSEKGPPPQHF | TGTGCCAGCAGTGAAAAGGGGCCCCCACCCCAGCATTTT
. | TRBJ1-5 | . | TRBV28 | CASSLLAAQVYQPQHF | TGTGCCAGCAGTTTATTGGCCGCGCAGGTTTATCAGCCCCAGCATTTT
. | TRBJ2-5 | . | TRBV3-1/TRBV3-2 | CASSQDPGTKTQYF | TGTGCCAGCAGCCAAGATCCGGGAACGAAGACCCAGTACTTC
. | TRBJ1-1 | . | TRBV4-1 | CASSRPTANTIEAFF | TGCGCCAGCAGCCGTCCGACAGCCAACACGATTGAAGCTTTCTTT
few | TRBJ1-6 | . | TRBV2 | CASSEVHSYNSPLHF | TGTGCCAGCAGTGAAGTCCACTCCTATAATTCACCCCTCCACTTT
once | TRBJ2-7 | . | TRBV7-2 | CASSWAQGNEQYF | TGTGCCAGCAGCTGGGCCCAGGGGAACGAGCAGTACTTC
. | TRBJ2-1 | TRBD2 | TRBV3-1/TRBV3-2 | CASSQDNPTGPGGNEQFF | TGTGCCAGCAGCCAAGATAATCCGACGGGGCCGGGGGGTAATGAGCAGTTCTTC
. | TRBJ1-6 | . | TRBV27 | CASSLSGGSGLSPLHF | TGTGCCAGCAGTTTATCAGGGGGTTCGGGGTTGTCACCCCTCCACTTT
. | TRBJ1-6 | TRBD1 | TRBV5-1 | CASSPDRENSPLHF | TGCGCCAGCAGCCCCGACAGGGAAAATTCACCCCTCCACTTT
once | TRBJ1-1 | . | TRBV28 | CASALQGFPFGNTEAFF | TGTGCCAGCGCCTTACAGGGCTTTCCGTTTGGGAACACTGAAGCTTTCTTT
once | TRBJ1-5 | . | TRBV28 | CASSLEPRGPQHF | TGTGCCAGCAGCCTCGAACCGCGAGGGCCCCAGCATTTT
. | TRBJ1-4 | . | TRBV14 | CASSPRATNEKLFF | TGTGCCAGCAGCCCGCGGGCAACTAATGAAAAACTGTTTTTT
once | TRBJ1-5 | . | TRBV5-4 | CASSVYRDSNQPQHF | TGTGCCAGCAGCGTTTACAGGGATAGCAATCAGCCCCAGCATTTT
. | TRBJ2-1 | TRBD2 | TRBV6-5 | CASSLPGGRNEQFF | TGTGCCAGCAGTTTACCGGGGGGAAGGAATGAGCAGTTCTTC
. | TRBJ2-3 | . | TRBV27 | CASSRGGTDTQYF | TGTGCCAGCAGTCGGGGTGGCACAGATACGCAGTATTTT
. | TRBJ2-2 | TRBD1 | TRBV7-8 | CASSSAQGASWGELFF | TGTGCCAGCAGCTCCGCACAGGGGGCGTCTTGGGGGGAGCTGTTTTTT
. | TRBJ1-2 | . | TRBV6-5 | CASSQTGRSDGYTF | TGTGCCAGCAGCCAGACAGGCCGCTCCGATGGCTACACCTTC
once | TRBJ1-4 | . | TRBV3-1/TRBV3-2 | CASSQEGGGEEKLFF | TGTGCCAGCAGCCAAGAGGGGGGAGGCGAGGAAAAACTGTTTTTT
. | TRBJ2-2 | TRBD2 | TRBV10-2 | CASSEPIASGGLTGELFF | TGCGCCAGCAGTGAGCCGATAGCTAGCGGGGGACTCACCGGGGAGCTGTTTTTT
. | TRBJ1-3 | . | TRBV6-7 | CASSSGIRGNENTIYF | TGTGCCAGCAGCAGCGGGATTAGAGGGAACGAAAACACCATATATTTT
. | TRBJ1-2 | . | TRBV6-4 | CASSVVRGPPNYGYTF | TGTGCCAGCAGTGTCGTCAGGGGCCCTCCCAACTATGGCTACACCTTC
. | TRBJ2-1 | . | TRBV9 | CASSAEYFSYNEQFF | TGTGCCAGCAGCGCCGAGTATTTCTCCTACAATGAGCAGTTCTTC
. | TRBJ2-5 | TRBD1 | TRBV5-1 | CASSPGTGAETQYF | TGCGCCAGCAGCCCCGGGACAGGGGCAGAGACCCAGTACTTC
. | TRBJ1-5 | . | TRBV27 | CASSFTREGDQPQHF | TGTGCCAGCAGTTTTACGAGGGAGGGAGATCAGCCCCAGCATTTT
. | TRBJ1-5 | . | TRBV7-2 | CASSSFSDQPQHF | TGTGCCAGCAGCTCGTTTAGTGATCAGCCCCAGCATTTT
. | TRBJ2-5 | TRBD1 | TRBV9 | CARGVLTGVGETQYF | TGTGCCAGGGGGGTACTGACAGGGGTCGGCGAGACCCAGTACTTC
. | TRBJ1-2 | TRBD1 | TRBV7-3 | CASSSGQGGGYTF | TGTGCCAGCAGCTCGGGACAGGGGGGCGGCTACACCTTC
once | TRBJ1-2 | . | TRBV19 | CASMTDTYGYTF | TGTGCCAGTATGACAGATACATATGGCTACACCTTC
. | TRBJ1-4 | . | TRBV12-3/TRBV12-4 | CASSLPPEKLFF | TGTGCCAGCAGTCTGCCCCCCGAGAAACTGTTTTTT
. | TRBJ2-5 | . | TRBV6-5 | CASSKNPGSGETQYF | TGTGCCAGCAGCAAGAACCCTGGGAGCGGGGAGACCCAGTACTTC
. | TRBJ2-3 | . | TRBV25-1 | CASKAQLADTQYF | TGTGCCAGCAAAGCCCAACTAGCAGATACGCAGTATTTT
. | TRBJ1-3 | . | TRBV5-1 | CASSPQGSTALSGNTIYF | TGCGCCAGCAGCCCACAAGGTTCGACAGCCCTCTCTGGAAACACCATATATTTT
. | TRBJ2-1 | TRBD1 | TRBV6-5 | CASSSWTGLYNEQFF | TGTGCCAGCAGTTCTTGGACAGGGCTCTACAATGAGCAGTTCTTC
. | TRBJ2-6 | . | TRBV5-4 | CASSRLGAGANVLTF | TGTGCCAGCAGCCGCCTAGGAGCTGGGGCCAACGTCCTGACTTTC
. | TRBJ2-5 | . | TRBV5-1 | CASSPSGLDETQYF | TGCGCCAGCAGCCCAAGCGGGCTGGACGAGACCCAGTACTTC